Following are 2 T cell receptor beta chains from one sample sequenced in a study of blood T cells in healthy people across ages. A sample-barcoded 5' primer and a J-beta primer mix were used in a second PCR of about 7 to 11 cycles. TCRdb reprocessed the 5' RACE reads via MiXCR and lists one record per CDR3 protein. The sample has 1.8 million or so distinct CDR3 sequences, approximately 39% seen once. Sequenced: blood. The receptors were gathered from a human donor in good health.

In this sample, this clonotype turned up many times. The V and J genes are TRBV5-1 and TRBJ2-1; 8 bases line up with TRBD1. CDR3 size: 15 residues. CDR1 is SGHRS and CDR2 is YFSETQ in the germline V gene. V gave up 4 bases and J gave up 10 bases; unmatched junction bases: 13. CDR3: CASSLVRGPREEQFF. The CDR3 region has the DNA TGCGCCAGCAGCCTAGTCAGGGGGCCCAGGGAGGAGCAGTTCTTC.

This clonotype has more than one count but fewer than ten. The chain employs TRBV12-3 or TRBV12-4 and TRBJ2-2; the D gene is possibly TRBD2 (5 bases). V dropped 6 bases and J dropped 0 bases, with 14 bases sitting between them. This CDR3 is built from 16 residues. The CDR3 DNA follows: TGTGCCAGCAGCTATGGGTCGGAGGCGAACACCGGGGAGCTGTTTTTT. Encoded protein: CASSYGSEANTGELFF.